Sequencing of this TCR beta chain was carried out in a study of T cells in localized non-small cell lung cancer. The length of the CDR3 is 15 residues. Trimming shortened V by 1 base and J by 5 bases, and 9 bases separated the two germline ends. The germline V gene encodes CDR1 LNHNV and CDR2 YYDKDF (reference sequence). TCRdb's copy holds only in-frame clones and misses some; the assay was immunoSEQ multiplex PCR. This sample has 6,000 or so clones; approximately 40% occur once, and the top ten carry roughly 8.8%. This clone was seen a few times. What it recognizes is unknown. Study-level findings and limits: An association was observed between higher blood T cell density and longer overall survival. Because sequencing included only one region (of the tumor), heterogeneity remains possible. For the top 100 tumor clones, a median about 60 also appeared in adjacent lung.

This clonotype was sampled from a woman aged 40-75 years with stage II squamous cell lung carcinoma. The source material was lung tumor tissue, sampled before any cancer treatment. This chain links TRBV15 with TRBJ1-6; TRBD1 is a possible D gene (5 bases). CDR3 in DNA: TGTGCCACCAGCAGAGGACAGTTAGATAATTCACCCCTCCACTTT. Translated: CATSRGQLDNSPLHF.